This T cell receptor beta chain came from a study of a mutant IDH1 vaccine in newly diagnosed glioma. For the study at large: Radiotherapy alone preceded vaccination by 4-6 weeks; alternatively, vaccination started with temozolomide cycles. V12 fell at week 35 and V13, the study end, at week 47.

Documented time point: week 35, safety follow-up. One vaccine dose held 300 ug of mutant IDH1 20-mer peptide and came with topical imiquimod. Patients, over weeks 1, 3, 5, 7, 11, 15, 19 and 23, received a total of eight vaccinations. Patients carried new grade 3 or 4 IDH1-mutant astrocytomas lacking nuclear ATRX. With 1 base removed from V and 7 bases from J, the gap between germline ends came to 14 bases. The CDR3 loop spans 14 amino acids. CDR1 is LNHDA, CDR2 SQIVND, per germline (reference sequence). Here immunoSEQ multiplex PCR was the method, and the copy in TCRdb shows in-frame clones only, minus some. The sample yields roughly 26,000 clones, over 80% seen once. As regards this clone: What it recognizes is unknown.

The chain links TRBV19 to TRBJ2-7; D is possibly TRBD1 (6 bases). The clonotype was recovered from a man younger than 40 with glioma. Specimen: PBMCs, collected from a glioma patient whose treatment included an IDH1 peptide vaccine. The DNA for the CDR3 is TGTGCCAGTAGTATAGTGACAGGCCAGGCGGAGCAGTACTTC. Encoded protein: CASSIVTGQAEQYF.